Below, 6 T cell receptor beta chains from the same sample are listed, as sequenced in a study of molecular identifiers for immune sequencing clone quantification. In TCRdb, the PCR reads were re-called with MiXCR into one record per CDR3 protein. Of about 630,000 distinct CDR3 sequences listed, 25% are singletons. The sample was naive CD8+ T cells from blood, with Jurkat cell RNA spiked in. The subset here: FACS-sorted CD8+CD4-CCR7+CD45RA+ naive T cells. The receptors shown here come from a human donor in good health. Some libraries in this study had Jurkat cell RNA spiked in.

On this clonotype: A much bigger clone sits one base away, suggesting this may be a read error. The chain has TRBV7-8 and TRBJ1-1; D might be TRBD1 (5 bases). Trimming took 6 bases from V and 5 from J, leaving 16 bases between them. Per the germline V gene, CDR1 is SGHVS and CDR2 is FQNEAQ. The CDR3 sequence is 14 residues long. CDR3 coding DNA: TGTGCCAGCAGAGTTGACGGGGGTCTGACTGAAGCTTTCTTT. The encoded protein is CASRVDGGLTEAFF.

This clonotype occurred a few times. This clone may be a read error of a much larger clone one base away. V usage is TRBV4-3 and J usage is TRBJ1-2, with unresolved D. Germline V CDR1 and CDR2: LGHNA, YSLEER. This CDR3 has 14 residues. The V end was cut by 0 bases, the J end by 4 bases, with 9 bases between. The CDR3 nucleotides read TGCGCCAGCAGCCAAGATAGTCACGTCTATGGCTACACCTTC. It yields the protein CASSQDSHVYGYTF.

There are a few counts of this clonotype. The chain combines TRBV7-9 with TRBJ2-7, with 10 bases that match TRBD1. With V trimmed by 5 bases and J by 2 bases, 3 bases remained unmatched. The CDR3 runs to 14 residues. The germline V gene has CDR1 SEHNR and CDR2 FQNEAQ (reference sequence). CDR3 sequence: CASSGGTGAYEQYF. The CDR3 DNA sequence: TGTGCCAGCAGCGGGGGGACAGGGGCCTACGAGCAGTACTTC.

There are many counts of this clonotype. CDR3 DNA sequence: TGCAGTGCTCCGGGACTAGCCTACGAGCAGTACTTC. Translation: CSAPGLAYEQYF. The chain has TRBV20-1 and TRBJ2-7; 8 bases are shared with TRBD2. The V segment lost 5 bases and the J segment 2 bases; nucleotides outside the gene matches: 2. CDR3 length: 12 residues. Germline V gene sequence: CDR1 DFQATT, CDR2 SNEGSKA (reference sequence).

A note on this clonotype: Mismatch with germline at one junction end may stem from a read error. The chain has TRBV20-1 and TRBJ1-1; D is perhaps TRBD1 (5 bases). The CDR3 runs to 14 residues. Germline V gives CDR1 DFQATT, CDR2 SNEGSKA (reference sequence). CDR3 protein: CSASRGSRNTEAFF. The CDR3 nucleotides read TGCAGTGCTAGCCGGGGGAGCCGGAACACCGAAGCTTTCTTT.

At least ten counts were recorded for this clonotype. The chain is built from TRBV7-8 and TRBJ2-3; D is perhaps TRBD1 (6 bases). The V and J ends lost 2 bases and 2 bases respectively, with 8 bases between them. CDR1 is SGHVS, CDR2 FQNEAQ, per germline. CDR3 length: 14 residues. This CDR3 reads CASSLQGPTDTQYF. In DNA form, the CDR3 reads TGTGCCAGCAGCTTACAGGGGCCCACAGATACGCAGTATTTT.